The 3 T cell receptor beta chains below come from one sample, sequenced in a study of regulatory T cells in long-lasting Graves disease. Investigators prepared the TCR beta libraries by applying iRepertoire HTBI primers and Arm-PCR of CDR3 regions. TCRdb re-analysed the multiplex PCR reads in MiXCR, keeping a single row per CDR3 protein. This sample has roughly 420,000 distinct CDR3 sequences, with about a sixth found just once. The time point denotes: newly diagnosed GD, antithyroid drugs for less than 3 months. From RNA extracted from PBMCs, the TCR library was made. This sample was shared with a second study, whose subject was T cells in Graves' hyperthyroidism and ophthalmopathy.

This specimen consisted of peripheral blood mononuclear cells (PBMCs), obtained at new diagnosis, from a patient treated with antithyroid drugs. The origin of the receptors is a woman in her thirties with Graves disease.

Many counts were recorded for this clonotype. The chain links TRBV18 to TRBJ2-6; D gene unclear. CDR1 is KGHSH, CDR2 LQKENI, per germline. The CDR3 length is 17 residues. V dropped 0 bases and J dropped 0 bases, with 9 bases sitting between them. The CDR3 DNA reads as TGTGCCAGCTCACCACCTCGACGGACCTCTGGGGCCAACGTCCTGACTTTC. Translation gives CASSPPRRTSGANVLTF.

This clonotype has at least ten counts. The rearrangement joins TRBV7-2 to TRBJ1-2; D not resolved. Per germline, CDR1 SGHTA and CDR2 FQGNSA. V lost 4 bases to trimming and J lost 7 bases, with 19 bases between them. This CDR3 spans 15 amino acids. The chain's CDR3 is CASSSTRWSPIGYTF. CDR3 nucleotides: TGTGCCAGCAGCTCGACACGGTGGTCACCTATTGGCTACACCTTC. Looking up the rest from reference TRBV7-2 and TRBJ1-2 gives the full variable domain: GAGVSQSPSNKVTEKGKDVELRCDPISGHTALYWYRQSLGQGLEFLIYFQGNSAPDKSGLPSDRFSAERTGGSVSTLTIQRTQQEDSAVYLCASSSTRWSPIGYTFGSGTRLTVV.

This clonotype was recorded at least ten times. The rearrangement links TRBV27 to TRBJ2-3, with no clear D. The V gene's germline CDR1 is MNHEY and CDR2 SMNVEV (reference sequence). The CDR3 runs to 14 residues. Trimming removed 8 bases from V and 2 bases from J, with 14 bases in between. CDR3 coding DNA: TGTGCCAGCCGTTGGGGTGGATACACAGATACGCAGTATTTT. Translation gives CASRWGGYTDTQYF.